This T cell receptor beta chain was retrieved from a study of spatial heterogeneity in lung cancer. Regarding the study as a whole: The study found ubiquitous expanded tumor TCRs in blood more at resection than follow-up.

In its sample, this clonotype was seen a few times. The antigen is undetermined. V was pared by 8 bases and J by 6 bases, with 13 bases between. CDR3 length: 13 amino acids. Germline V gene data show CDR1 as SEHNR and CDR2 as FQNEAQ (reference sequence). Time point: sample taken at primary tumor resection. The donor group consisted of over 60 patients who had untreated, early-stage non-small cell lung cancer. Individual TCR cDNA molecules each bore their own unique molecular identifier. In TCRdb, the 5' RACE reads were re-called with MiXCR into one record per CDR3 protein. Of 43,000 or so distinct CDR3 sequences listed, nearly 7% were seen once; the top ten hold around 43%.

The source was PBMCs, collected at surgery. This receptor was obtained from a female donor with early-stage non-small cell lung cancer. The rearrangement joins TRBV7-9 to TRBJ1-4, with D possibly matching TRBD1 (5 bases). The CDR3 spells CASVAGRDEKLFF. The CDR3 bases are TGTGCCAGCGTCGCGGGACGGGATGAAAAACTGTTTTTT.